The 6 T cell receptor beta chains in this list originate from one sample, sequenced in a study of beta chain features in type 1 diabetes. Study-wide results and limits: A moderate, significant TCRB CDR3 shortening appeared in type 1 diabetes across four CD4+ subsets.

What was sequenced were expressed TCRB transcripts, since all of the isolated RNA had been reverse transcribed. Assay used: immunoSEQ multiplex PCR; TCRdb lists only in-frame clones, some missing. The sample holds 100,000 to 150,000 clones; roughly a sixth are singletons and the top ten take roughly 2.6%. Their recognized antigens are unknown. The specimen sequenced was central memory CD4+ T cells from blood. These receptors originate from a man younger than 30 with type 1 diabetes.

The chain combines TRBV28 with TRBJ2-7; D perhaps matches TRBD1 (5 bases). V was trimmed by 7 bases and J by 6 bases, leaving 22 bases between them. The CDR3 is 15 amino acids. The V gene's germline CDR1 is MDHEN and CDR2 SYDVKM. The CDR3 DNA reads as TGTGCCAGCACCGTTACGAGCTTACGAAGGGGCGAGCAGTACTTC. The encoded protein is CASTVTSLRRGEQYF.

The sample holds a few counts of this clone. The chain links TRBV10-3 to TRBJ1-1, with a tentative D call TRBD1 (6 bases). Germline lookup yields CDR1 ENHRY and CDR2 SYGVKD. The V gene lost 0 bases and the J gene lost 5 bases, with 10 bases spanning the gap. This CDR3 has 14 residues. The CDR3 sequence: CAISESTDRTEAFF. Here the CDR3 DNA reads TGTGCCATCAGTGAGTCGACGGACAGAACTGAAGCTTTCTTT.

Only a few counts were recorded for this clone. The chain has TRBV20-1 and TRBJ2-1; the D is unclear. The CDR3 runs 9 residues. Looked up from germline, CDR1 is DFQATT and CDR2 is SNEGSKA (reference sequence). Trimming pared 6 bases from V and 5 bases from J, leaving 2 bases between. The CDR3 is CSANNEQFF. CDR3 nucleotide sequence: TGCAGTGCCAACAATGAGCAGTTCTTC.

V usage is TRBV21-1 and J usage is TRBJ2-7. TRBV21-1 is classified as a pseudogene. The CDR3 totals 13 residues. CDR3 amino acids: CASSLLLVDEQYF. DNA of the CDR3: TGTGCCAGCAGCCTTTTATTGGTCGACGAGCAGTACTTC.

This clone was found once. The J gene is TRBJ2-5, the V gene TRBV29-1; D is unresolved. The V end lost 4 bases, the J end lost 0 bases, and 6 bases lay between the germline ends. This CDR3 has 12 residues. Per the germline V gene, CDR1 is SQVTM and CDR2 is ANQGSEA. CDR3 sequence (DNA): TGCAGCGTTGTAAGGCACCAAGAGACCCAGTACTTC. It specifies CSVVRHQETQYF.

This clone was found a few times. This chain uses TRBV7-9 with TRBJ1-1, with D maybe TRBD1 (5 bases). This CDR3 comprises 13 residues. Between the trimmed V and J ends, which lost 4 bases and 1 base, there was a span of 7 bases. Germline V gene lookup returns CDR1 SEHNR and CDR2 FQNEAQ (reference sequence). The CDR3 DNA reads as TGTGCCAGCAGCTGGGACCCGAACACTGAAGCTTTCTTT. It specifies CASSWDPNTEAFF.